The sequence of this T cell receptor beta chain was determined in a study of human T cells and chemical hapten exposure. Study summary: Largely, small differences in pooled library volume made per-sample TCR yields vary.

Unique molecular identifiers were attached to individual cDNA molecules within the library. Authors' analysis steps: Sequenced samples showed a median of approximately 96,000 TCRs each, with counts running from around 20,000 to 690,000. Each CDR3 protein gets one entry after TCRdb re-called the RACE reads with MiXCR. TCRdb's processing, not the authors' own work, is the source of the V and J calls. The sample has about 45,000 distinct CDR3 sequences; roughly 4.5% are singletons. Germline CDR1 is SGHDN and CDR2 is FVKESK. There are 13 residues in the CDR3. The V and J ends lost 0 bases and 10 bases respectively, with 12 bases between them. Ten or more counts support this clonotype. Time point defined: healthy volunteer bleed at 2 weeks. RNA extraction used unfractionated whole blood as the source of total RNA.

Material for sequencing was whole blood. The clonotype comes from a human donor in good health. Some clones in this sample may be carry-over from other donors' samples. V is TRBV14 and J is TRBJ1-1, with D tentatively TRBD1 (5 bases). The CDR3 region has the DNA TGTGCCAGCAGCCAAGACGTCAGGGTCGCAGCTTTCTTT. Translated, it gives CASSQDVRVAAFF.